This T cell receptor (beta chain) was profiled in a study of regulatory T cells in long-lasting Graves disease. Notes on the study in general: Lower TCR diversity characterized persistent Graves' patients relative to newly diagnosed patients. TRBV28, TRBJ1-2 and TRBJ2-5 were segments that persistent disease favored. Relative to new patients (approximately 1,000), persistent patients exhibited greater sharing of public clonotypes (approximately 2,500).

This CDR3 has 16 amino acids. CDR1 and CDR2 from the germline V gene are MDHEN and SYDVKM. V trimming: 7 bases; J trimming: 0 bases; junction bases outside the gene matches: 8. This clonotype came up a few times. Its antigen is unidentified. For TCR beta, libraries came from iRepertoire HTBI primers and Arm-PCR of CDR3 regions. TCRdb itself ran the multiplex PCR reads through MiXCR, one entry per CDR3 protein. The table lists 620,000 or so distinct CDR3 sequences, around 15% of them singletons. Stated time point: newly diagnosed GD, antithyroid drugs for less than 3 months. After RNA was extracted from PBMCs, the TCR library was made from it. Another study also made use of these data, one on T cells in Graves' hyperthyroidism and ophthalmopathy. That study adds: First-round RT-PCR of the TCR CDR3 relied on the HTBI primer set.

The material sequenced was peripheral blood mononuclear cells (PBMCs), taken at new diagnosis, from a patient treated with antithyroid drugs. The genes are TRBV28 and TRBJ2-3, with 9 bases fitting TRBD1. The sequence came from a woman between 25 and 40 years old with Graves disease. DNA for the CDR3: TGTGCCAGCAACCCTGCGGGACAGGGCAGCACAGATACGCAGTATTTT. It encodes CASNPAGQGSTDTQYF.